The 31 T cell receptor beta chains reported below all come from one sample, sequenced in a study of cytomegalovirus exposure and HLA in healthy donors. This table comes from immunoSEQ multiplex PCR, and its TCRdb copy is limited to in-frame clones, with some not included. This table has roughly 170,000 clones, around 81% appearing once. The sequenced material came from PBMCs. The receptors derive from a woman aged 18-29 years in good health and CMV-seropositive.

The chain is built from TRBV6-1 and TRBJ1-1; D may be TRBD1 (5 bases). V lost 1 base to trimming and J lost 7 bases, with 19 bases between them. Germline-derived CDR1 and CDR2 are MNHNS and SASEGT. This CDR3 spans 16 amino acids. CDR3 coding DNA: TGTGCCAGCAGTGAAGGCTTCGGGACTCGCAACGGTGAAGCTTTCTTT. It encodes CASSEGFGTRNGEAFF.

The chain uses TRBV4-3 and TRBJ2-1; 7 bases fit TRBD1. Germline V gives CDR1 LGHNA, CDR2 YSLEER. This CDR3 contains 16 residues. The V segment lost 1 base and the J segment 4 bases; nucleotides outside the gene matches: 7. The CDR3 region has the DNA TGCGCCAGCAGCCAAGGGGACAGAGGGGATTACAATGAGCAGTTCTTC. Its translation is CASSQGDRGDYNEQFF.

V and J are TRBV15 and TRBJ1-5, with 9 bases that match TRBD1. The CDR3 extends over 15 amino acids. Germline V lookup: CDR1 LNHNV, CDR2 YYDKDF (reference sequence). V shed 3 bases and J 6 bases; nucleotides not matched to a gene: 6. The CDR3 protein is CATSSTGGSGQPQHF. In DNA, the CDR3 is TGTGCCACCAGCAGTACAGGGGGCTCGGGTCAGCCCCAGCATTTT.

The V call is TRBV5-1, the J call TRBJ2-3, with D perhaps TRBD1 (6 bases). V lost 4 bases and J lost 0, with 9 bases in between. The CDR3 extends over 14 amino acids. CDR1 and CDR2 (germline): SGHRS, YFSETQ. The CDR3 region is CASSVRGSTDTQYF. The CDR3 DNA follows: TGCGCCAGCAGCGTCAGGGGAAGCACAGATACGCAGTATTTT.

This chain joins TRBV18 and TRBJ1-4, with D perhaps matching TRBD1 (5 bases). The CDR3 extends over 15 amino acids. Trimming shortened V by 3 bases and J by 8 bases, and 16 bases separated the two germline ends. The germline V gene has CDR1 KGHSH and CDR2 LQKENI. CDR3 sequence reads: CASSPAQGGQEKLFF. In nucleotides, the CDR3 is TGTGCCAGCTCACCCGCCCAGGGTGGGCAAGAAAAACTGTTTTTT.

This sequence joins TRBV5-8 and TRBJ2-5; the match to TRBD1 covers 9 bases. This CDR3 region has 15 residues. V trimming: 3 bases; J trimming: 1 base; junction bases outside the gene matches: 4. The germline CDR1 and CDR2 sequences are SGHTS and YDEGEE. Here the CDR3 DNA reads TGTGCCAGCAGCTCCATGGACAGGGGCCAAGAGACCCAGTACTTC. Its translation: CASSSMDRGQETQYF. The variable domain in full, completed from reference TRBV5-8 and TRBJ2-5, reads EAGVTQSPTHLIKTRGQQATLRCSPISGHTSVYWYQQALGLGLQFLLWYDEGEERNRGNFPPRFSGRQFPNYSSELNVNALELEDSALYLCASSSMDRGQETQYFGPGTRLLVL.

As regards this clone: Other DNA sequences from this sample encode an identical CDR3 as well. V is TRBV9 and J is TRBJ2-7, with a weak D call TRBD1 (5 bases). From germline, CDR1 is SGDLS and CDR2 YYNGEE. CDR3 length: 12 amino acids. The germline V and J ends were trimmed by 3 bases and 3 bases, with 7 bases remaining between them. CDR3 bases: TGTGCCAGCAGCGGCGACAGCTACGAGCAGTACTTC. Protein sequence: CASSGDSYEQYF. Together with reference TRBV9 and TRBJ2-7, the CDR3 gives the full variable domain: DSGVTQTPKHLITATGQRVTLRCSPRSGDLSVYWYQQSLDQGLQFLIQYYNGEERAKGNILERFSAQQFPDLHSELNLSSLELGDSALYFCASSGDSYEQYFGPGTRLTVT.

This chain joins TRBV5-4 and TRBJ1-5, with D maybe TRBD1 (6 bases). The CDR3 sequence is 13 residues long. Germline loops: CDR1 SGHNT, CDR2 YYREEE (reference sequence). V was pared by 7 bases and J by 4 bases, with 12 bases between. This chain's CDR3 is CASATGRNQPQHF. The CDR3 nucleotides are TGTGCCAGCGCAACAGGGCGGAATCAGCCCCAGCATTTT.

V and J are TRBV7-3 and TRBJ1-6; the match to TRBD1 covers 7 bases. Germline CDR1 reads SGHTA; CDR2 reads FQGTGA. This CDR3 is built from 15 residues. The V and J ends lost 4 bases and 4 bases, in that order; junction bases with no gene match: 4. The CDR3 nucleotides are TGTGCCAGCAGCTCCAGGGGGGCATATAATTCACCCCTCCACTTT. It encodes CASSSRGAYNSPLHF. Using reference TRBV7-3 and TRBJ1-6 for the parts outside the CDR3, the full variable domain is GAGVSQTPSNKVTEKGKYVELRCDPISGHTALYWYRQSLGQGPEFLIYFQGTGAADDSGLPNDRFFAVRPEGSVSTLKIQRTERGDSAVYLCASSSRGAYNSPLHFGNGTRLTVT.

This chain joins TRBV9 and TRBJ2-7; 14 nucleotides agree with TRBD2. Germline V gene lookup returns CDR1 SGDLS and CDR2 YYNGEE. V trimming: 3 bases; J trimming: 4 bases; junction bases outside the gene matches: 9. The CDR3 spans 17 residues. DNA of the CDR3: TGTGCCAGCAGCGACCCGACTAGCGGGGGGGGCTTATACGAGCAGTACTTC. Protein: CASSDPTSGGGLYEQYF.

The chain is built from TRBV6-1 and TRBJ1-1, with D possibly matching TRBD1 (5 bases). CDR3 length equals 14 residues. Germline values: CDR1 MNHNS, CDR2 SASEGT. V was cut by 6 bases and J by 5 bases, with 16 bases left in between. DNA of the CDR3: TGTGCCAGCAGCCCCCAGGGCTTCGGAACTGAAGCTTTCTTT. Encoded protein: CASSPQGFGTEAFF.

The V gene is TRBV6-1, the J gene TRBJ1-1; no definite D call. The germline gives CDR1 MNHNS, CDR2 SASEGT. The CDR3 length is 14 residues. Trimming removed 3 bases from V and 4 bases from J, with 12 bases in between. The CDR3 nucleotides read TGTGCCAGCAGTGACCCGATACCAGGCACTGAAGCTTTCTTT. Residues: CASSDPIPGTEAFF.

J is TRBJ2-5 and V is TRBV28, with 7 bases aligning to TRBD2. The V gene end was trimmed by 2 bases and the J gene end by 6 bases; junction bases not matched to a gene: 3. Germline CDR1 MDHEN, CDR2 SYDVKM. This CDR3 has 13 amino acids. This CDR3 reads CASSLGGGKTQYF. CDR3 nucleotide sequence: TGTGCCAGCAGTTTAGGGGGAGGGAAGACCCAGTACTTC.

The chain combines TRBV6-5 with TRBJ2-7; 7 bases line up with TRBD1. The length of the CDR3 is 13 residues. V was clipped by 5 bases and J by 9 bases; unmatched bases: 10. The germline V gene has CDR1 MNHEY and CDR2 SVGAGI. The CDR3 DNA reads TGTGCCAGCAGTAAGGGACAGAGTTCTGGGCAGTACTTC. It yields the protein CASSKGQSSGQYF.

The chain is built from TRBV13 and TRBJ2-3, with a weak D call TRBD2 (6 bases). The CDR3 extends over 17 amino acids. Between the trimmed V and J ends, which lost 2 bases and 9 bases, there was a span of 24 bases. The germline V gene encodes CDR1 PRHDT and CDR2 FYEKMQ (reference sequence). This CDR3 reads CASSLFLWAGYLGTQYF. The CDR3 nucleotides read TGTGCCAGCAGCTTATTCCTCTGGGCGGGGTACCTCGGGACGCAGTATTTT.

This rearrangement joins TRBV5-1 to TRBJ2-2, with 7 bases fitting TRBD1. Trimming took 6 bases from V and 6 from J; bases not matched to a gene: 14. CDR3 length: 16 amino acids. In germline, CDR1 is SGHRS, CDR2 YFSETQ. CDR3 DNA sequence: TGCGCCAGCATGCCTAAGGGACAGAGCCGCCCCGGGGAGCTGTTTTTT. It specifies CASMPKGQSRPGELFF. The full variable domain, with the rest looked up from reference TRBV5-1 and TRBJ2-2, is KAGVTQTPRYLIKTRGQQVTLSCSPISGHRSVSWYQQTPGQGLQFLFEYFSETQRNKGNFPGRFSGRQFSNSRSEMNVSTLELGDSALYLCASMPKGQSRPGELFFGEGSRLTVL.

The chain employs TRBV19 and TRBJ1-2; D might be TRBD1 (6 bases). The CDR3 totals 13 residues. Per germline, CDR1 LNHDA and CDR2 SQIVND (reference sequence). With 7 bases removed from V and 8 bases from J, the gap between germline ends came to 17 bases. This CDR3 reads CASTQSEQGGYTF. The CDR3 region has the DNA TGTGCCAGTACCCAATCGGAACAGGGAGGCTACACCTTC.

This sequence joins TRBV19 and TRBJ2-7; D may be TRBD1 (6 bases). This CDR3 spans 12 amino acids. V gave up 5 bases and J gave up 5 bases, with 10 bases separating them. Germline values: CDR1 LNHDA, CDR2 SQIVND (reference sequence). The CDR3 reads CASSVRGDEQYF. The CDR3 region has the DNA TGTGCCAGTAGTGTCAGGGGAGACGAGCAGTACTTC.

V and J are TRBV25-1 and TRBJ2-7; TRBD2 matches 8 bases. The CDR3 has 15 residues. V shed 6 bases, J shed 5 bases, and the junction held 12 bases outside the gene matches. Germline V gene data show CDR1 as MGHDK and CDR2 as SYGVNS. The CDR3 sequence: CASSGGGGWVHEQYF. The CDR3 DNA is TGTGCCAGCAGCGGGGGGGGCGGTTGGGTCCACGAGCAGTACTTC.

This clone has more than one count but fewer than ten. The V gene is TRBV11-2, the J gene TRBJ1-5, with D possibly matching TRBD1 (6 bases). The length of the CDR3 is 13 residues. The V gene lost 5 bases and the J gene lost 7 bases, with 12 bases spanning the gap. Per germline, CDR1 SGHAT and CDR2 FQNNGV. CDR3 region: CASSTQGSQPQHF. In DNA form, the CDR3 reads TGTGCCAGCAGCACTCAGGGGTCGCAGCCCCAGCATTTT.

This rearrangement joins TRBV7-3 to TRBJ2-7; D is undetermined. Trimming removed 5 bases at V and 3 bases at J, with 17 bases between. The germline gives CDR1 SGHTA, CDR2 FQGTGA. The CDR3 runs to 15 residues. CDR3 DNA sequence: TGTGCCAGCAGCCCCGCTGGCGACACCGGCTACGAGCAGTACTTC. Encoded protein: CASSPAGDTGYEQYF.

The chain employs TRBV9 and TRBJ2-3, with D maybe TRBD2 (5 bases). CDR1 and CDR2 (germline): SGDLS, YYNGEE. The CDR3 is 13 residues long. V lost 2 bases and J 3 bases, leaving 7 bases between the germline ends. CDR3 sequence reads: CASSVLATDTQYF. CDR3 DNA: TGTGCCAGCAGCGTTTTAGCGACAGATACGCAGTATTTT.

This clone was picked up a small number of times. The chain couples TRBV9 to TRBJ1-6; D uncertain. V lost 0 bases, J lost 9 bases, and 7 bases lay in between. CDR1 is SGDLS and CDR2 is YYNGEE in the germline V gene. This CDR3 comprises 13 residues. As DNA, the CDR3 is TGTGCCAGCAGCGTAGACCCGAGTTCACCCCTCCACTTT. Translating it yields CASSVDPSSPLHF.

The chain has TRBV4-1 and TRBJ2-4; no firm D call. Trimming pared 0 bases from V and 1 base from J, leaving 10 bases between. The V gene's germline CDR1 is MGHRA and CDR2 YSYEKL. The CDR3 length is 16 residues. CDR3 coding DNA: TGCGCCAGCAGCCAAGAGGGCCCGAGTGCCAAAAACATTCAGTACTTC. Its translation is CASSQEGPSAKNIQYF.

The CDR3 here is CASSPKVYRGTYGYGYTF. The CDR3 DNA follows: TGTGCCAGCAGCCCAAAAGTGTACAGGGGCACTTATGGCTATGGCTACACCTTC. V is TRBV7-8 and J is TRBJ1-2, with 7 bases fitting TRBD1. CDR3 size: 18 residues. J was trimmed by 4 bases and V by 5 bases; bases with no gene match: 19. Germline lookup yields CDR1 SGHVS and CDR2 FQNEAQ.

This chain connects TRBV6-1 to TRBJ2-1, with 8 nucleotides matching TRBD1. From germline, CDR1 is MNHNS and CDR2 SASEGT. The J segment lost 5 bases and the V segment lost 10 bases, leaving 13 bases of the junction unmatched. This CDR3 is 15 amino acids long. The CDR3: CATKIGQGSHNEQFF. CDR3 in DNA: TGTGCCACCAAGATAGGACAGGGTTCACACAATGAGCAGTTCTTC.

The V gene is TRBV6-5, the J gene TRBJ2-4; D gene unclear. With 5 bases removed from V and 9 bases from J, the gap between germline ends came to 14 bases. Germline CDR1 is MNHEY and CDR2 is SVGAGI. The CDR3 has 13 residues. CDR3 region: CASSPESRGIQYF. The CDR3 bases are TGTGCCAGCAGTCCCGAGTCCCGTGGCATTCAGTACTTC.

The genes are TRBV27 and TRBJ1-3, with 7 bases matching TRBD1. CDR3 length equals 19 residues. CDR1 and CDR2 (germline): MNHEY, SMNVEV (reference sequence). The J segment lost 4 bases and the V segment lost 2 bases, leaving 17 bases of the junction unmatched. CDR3 DNA: TGTGCCAGCAGTTTAGAAAAACCCCACAGGGGACGAGAAGGAAACACCATATATTTT. Encoded protein: CASSLEKPHRGREGNTIYF.

The genes are TRBV5-6 and TRBJ1-2; D is possibly TRBD1 (5 bases). The CDR3 loop spans 16 amino acids. CDR1 and CDR2 (germline): SGHDT, YYEEEE. V was clipped by 4 bases and J by 3 bases, with 19 bases between them. CDR3 sequence: CASSPSTGRVDYGYTF. The CDR3 DNA reads as TGTGCCAGCAGCCCCTCCACAGGACGAGTCGACTATGGCTACACCTTC.

CDR3 residues: CASSPGSTEAFF. The DNA of the CDR3 is TGTGCCAGTAGTCCAGGGTCCACTGAAGCTTTCTTT. This sequence joins TRBV19 and TRBJ1-1, with D possibly TRBD1 on 5 matching bases. Germline CDR1 LNHDA, CDR2 SQIVND (reference sequence). This CDR3 comprises 12 residues. V was pared by 5 bases and J by 4 bases, with 8 bases between.

The V and J genes are TRBV2 and TRBJ2-1; 9 bases align to TRBD1. V trimming: 6 bases; J trimming: 6 bases; junction bases outside the gene matches: 0. Germline V lookup: CDR1 SNHLY, CDR2 FYNNEI. This CDR3 is built from 12 residues. CDR3 sequence (DNA): TGTGCCAGCAGACAGGGGGCCAATGAGCAGTTCTTC. Encoded protein: CASRQGANEQFF.